The 28 T cell receptor beta chains given below trace back to one sample, sequenced in a study of vaccination and CD4 T cells after COVID-19. No antigen has been assigned to these receptors. An Oncomine TCR Beta short-read assay was used to sequence the DNA from cultured CD4+ T cells. MiXCR, run by TCRdb on the PCR reads, gives a single entry per CDR3 protein. Here the sample spans roughly 4,200 distinct CDR3 sequences, about 20% being singletons. Treatment specified: roughly 11-day PBMC culture with coronavirus spike peptide pools or control peptides (ViraFEST assay). Sample: CD4+ T cells from blood, cultured in vitro. These receptors were obtained from a human donor who had recovered from COVID-19.

The rearrangement uses TRBV20-1 and TRBJ2-5; the match to TRBD2 covers 12 bases. The length of the CDR3 is 16 residues. Germline CDR1 reads DFQATT; CDR2 reads SNEGSKA (reference sequence). The junction had 11 bases not matched to a gene; V was cut back by 6 bases and J by 3 bases. This CDR3 is CSAHRGASGGEETQYF. CDR3 DNA: TGCAGTGCCCACAGGGGGGCTAGCGGGGGGGAAGAGACCCAGTACTTC.

V is TRBV20-1 and J is TRBJ2-3; 9 nucleotides align to TRBD2. CDR1 is DFQATT and CDR2 is SNEGSKA in the germline V gene (reference sequence). The length of the CDR3 is 18 residues. The ends lost 4 bases at V and 6 bases at J; junction bases unmatched: 20. The CDR3 region is CSANPGVIAGANVDTQYF. The CDR3 nucleotides read TGCAGTGCTAACCCCGGAGTAATAGCGGGGGCCAATGTGGATACGCAGTATTTT.

By sample fraction, this clonotype is large. The rearrangement uses TRBV6-1 and TRBJ1-1, with a weak D call TRBD1 (5 bases). CDR3 length equals 11 residues. Germline V lookup: CDR1 MNHNS, CDR2 SASEGT. The germline V and J ends were trimmed by 7 bases and 9 bases, with 12 bases remaining between them. For the CDR3, the DNA is TGTGCCAGCACGAAAGGGGAAAAAGCTTTCTTT. Amino acids: CASTKGEKAFF.

This chain joins TRBV5-1 and TRBJ2-2; D gene unclear. Trimming stripped 7 bases from V and 3 bases from J, with 10 bases between. The CDR3 is 13 residues long. Germline CDR1 and CDR2: SGHRS and YFSETQ. The CDR3 DNA reads TGCGCCAGCGCCCAGCGATACACCGGGGAGCTGTTTTTT. This encodes CASAQRYTGELFF. The entire variable domain, with the rest obtained from reference TRBV5-1 and TRBJ2-2, is as follows: KAGVTQTPRYLIKTRGQQVTLSCSPISGHRSVSWYQQTPGQGLQFLFEYFSETQRNKGNFPGRFSGRQFSNSRSEMNVSTLELGDSALYLCASAQRYTGELFFGEGSRLTVL.

The chain employs TRBV7-6 and TRBJ2-7; TRBD2 matches at 7 bases. CDR1 is SGHVS, CDR2 FNYEAQ, per germline. V gave up 5 bases and J gave up 3 bases; unmatched junction bases: 10. The CDR3 is 15 residues long. CDR3 residues: CASSPGGRPDYEQYF. The CDR3 DNA follows: TGTGCCAGCAGCCCGGGGGGTCGCCCGGACTACGAGCAGTACTTC.

The rearrangement uses TRBV5-1 and TRBJ2-7; 14 bases match TRBD2. Germline CDR1 reads SGHRS; CDR2 reads YFSETQ. There are 15 residues in the CDR3. The trim removed 4 bases at V and 4 bases at J, leaving 4 bases unmatched. The DNA for the CDR3 is TGCGCCAGCAGCCGACTAGCGGGGGGGGTTTACGAGCAGTACTTC. As protein: CASSRLAGGVYEQYF. The complete variable domain, with remaining parts taken from reference TRBV5-1 and TRBJ2-7, reads KAGVTQTPRYLIKTRGQQVTLSCSPISGHRSVSWYQQTPGQGLQFLFEYFSETQRNKGNFPGRFSGRQFSNSRSEMNVSTLELGDSALYLCASSRLAGGVYEQYFGPGTRLTVT.

By share, this clonotype ranks as large (0.1 to 1%). This chain joins TRBV20-1 and TRBJ1-2; unclear D gene. The CDR3 is 10 residues long. Germline CDR1 reads DFQATT; CDR2 reads SNEGSKA (reference sequence). V was shortened by 5 bases and J by 4 bases, with 5 bases between the two germline ends. CDR3 sequence reads: CSAWSYGYTF. The DNA for the CDR3 is TGCAGTGCTTGGAGCTATGGCTACACCTTC.

The genes are TRBV5-6 and TRBJ1-6; 10 bases are shared with TRBD1. This CDR3 has 14 residues. The germline V gene encodes CDR1 SGHDT and CDR2 YYEEEE. Losses at the gene ends were 4 bases for V and 10 bases for J; bases not matched to a gene: 5. The CDR3 DNA reads TGTGCCAGCAGCAGGGACAGGGGCAACTCACCCCTCCACTTT. Encoded protein: CASSRDRGNSPLHF.

This clonotype is medium-sized in the sample. The chain carries TRBV2 and TRBJ1-1; D possibly corresponds to TRBD1 (6 bases). V was pared by 2 bases and J by 6 bases, with 13 bases between. CDR3 length: 14 amino acids. Germline loops: CDR1 SNHLY, CDR2 FYNNEI. CDR3 nucleotides: TGTGCCAGCAGTGAACAGGGGTTCGAGGCTGAAGCTTTCTTT. Its translation is CASSEQGFEAEAFF.

The CDR3 nucleotides are TGCAGTGCCCTAGCGGGGGATGAGACCCAGTACTTC. This translates into CSALAGDETQYF. V and J are TRBV20-1 and TRBJ2-5; 10 positions agree with TRBD2. The V segment lost 6 bases and the J segment 5 bases; nucleotides outside the gene matches: 3. Germline V gene data show CDR1 as DFQATT and CDR2 as SNEGSKA (reference sequence). This CDR3 comprises 12 residues.

The V gene is TRBV20-1, the J gene TRBJ2-6, with D perhaps matching TRBD1 (6 bases). This CDR3 has 16 residues. Trimming took off 3 bases at V and 0 bases at J, with 12 bases between the two ends. Germline CDR1 and CDR2: DFQATT and SNEGSKA (reference sequence). The CDR3 sequence is CSASIQGYSGANVLTF. DNA of the CDR3: TGCAGTGCTAGCATACAGGGCTACTCTGGGGCCAACGTCCTGACTTTC.

In its sample, this clonotype was seen a few times. The chain is built from TRBV30 and TRBJ2-1, with D hard to call. Trimming left V 2 bases short and J 5 bases short, with 7 bases between. Germline lookup yields CDR1 GTSNPN and CDR2 SVGIG (reference sequence). This CDR3 is 12 amino acids long. The CDR3 protein is CAWSPGHNEQFF. CDR3 in DNA: TGTGCCTGGAGTCCGGGCCACAATGAGCAGTTCTTC. Looking up the rest from reference TRBV30 and TRBJ2-1 gives the full variable domain: SQTIHQWPATLVQPVGSPLSLECTVEGTSNPNLYWYRQAAGRGLQLLFYSVGIGQISSEVPQNLSASRPQDRQFILSSKKLLLSDSGFYLCAWSPGHNEQFFGPGTRLTVL.

The rearrangement uses TRBV11-2 and TRBJ2-1, with 11 bases lining up with TRBD2. The CDR3 extends over 15 amino acids. V shed 6 bases, J shed 7 bases, and the junction held 8 bases outside the gene matches. Germline assignment: CDR1 SGHAT and CDR2 FQNNGV. CDR3 in amino acids: CASSPTSGVKNEQFF. The CDR3 bases are TGTGCCAGCAGTCCGACTAGCGGGGTGAAAAATGAGCAGTTCTTC.

In this sample, this clonotype is medium-sized (0.01 to 0.1%). The chain joins TRBV5-6 to TRBJ2-5, with 12 bases aligning to TRBD2. The CDR3 loop spans 15 amino acids. Unmatched junction bases numbered 2, after V lost 4 bases and J lost 1 base. Germline CDR1 SGHDT, CDR2 YYEEEE. The CDR3, as DNA: TGTGCCAGCAGCCAACTAGCGGGGGGCCAAGAGACCCAGTACTTC. It encodes CASSQLAGGQETQYF. Filled out from reference TRBV5-6 and TRBJ2-5, the complete variable domain reads DAGVTQSPTHLIKTRGQQVTLRCSPKSGHDTVSWYQQALGQGPQFIFQYYEEEERQRGNFPDRFSGHQFPNYSSELNVNALLLGDSALYLCASSQLAGGQETQYFGPGTRLLVL.

The V and J genes are TRBV6-5 and TRBJ2-3; 9 bases are shared with TRBD2. Germline CDR1 reads MNHEY; CDR2 reads SVGAGI. CDR3 size: 16 residues. V was clipped by 0 bases and J by 2 bases; unmatched bases: 3. The CDR3 here is CASSYSAGGFTDTQYF. As DNA, the CDR3 is TGTGCCAGCAGTTACTCTGCGGGGGGGTTCACAGATACGCAGTATTTT.

In this sample, this clonotype is medium-sized. V and J are TRBV7-2 and TRBJ2-2; D gene ambiguous. The CDR3 runs to 12 residues. Germline CDR1 SGHTA, CDR2 FQGNSA. V was trimmed by 3 bases and J by 7 bases, leaving 6 bases between them. The CDR3 here is CASSFVGGELFF. The CDR3 DNA sequence: TGTGCCAGCAGCTTTGTCGGCGGGGAGCTGTTTTTT.

In this sample, this clonotype turned up a few times. This chain uses TRBV6-5 with TRBJ1-2, with D uncertain. This CDR3 comprises 15 residues. Germline V gene data show CDR1 as MNHEY and CDR2 as SVGAGI. V lost 4 bases and J lost 1, with 13 bases in between. CDR3 sequence: CASSLRARFNYGYTF. The CDR3 nucleotides read TGTGCCAGCAGTTTGAGAGCCCGTTTTAACTATGGCTACACCTTC.

The chain has TRBV2 and TRBJ1-1; D remains ambiguous. Germline V lookup: CDR1 SNHLY, CDR2 FYNNEI. With 7 bases removed from V and 6 bases from J, the gap between germline ends came to 9 bases. This CDR3 region has 11 residues. The CDR3 reads CASTYIAEAFF. DNA for the CDR3: TGTGCCAGCACTTATATCGCTGAAGCTTTCTTT. Combining the CDR3 with reference TRBV2 and TRBJ1-1 gives the whole variable domain EPEVTQTPSHQVTQMGQEVILRCVPISNHLYFYWYRQILGQKVEFLVSFYNNEISEKSEIFDDQFSVERPDGSNFTLKIRSTKLEDSAMYFCASTYIAEAFFGQGTRLTVV.

The chain uses TRBV3-1 and TRBJ1-6; tentative D call: TRBD1 (6 bases). The V end lost 5 bases, the J end lost 13 bases, and 12 bases lay between the germline ends. CDR3 length: 12 amino acids. CDR1 and CDR2 from the germline V gene are LGHDT and YNNKEL (reference sequence). Written as DNA, the CDR3 is TGTGCCAGCAGCACTCACAGGGCTCCCCTCCACTTT. Protein product: CASSTHRAPLHF. The entire variable domain, with the rest obtained from reference TRBV3-1 and TRBJ1-6, is as follows: DTAVSQTPKYLVTQMGNDKSIKCEQNLGHDTMYWYKQDSKKFLKIMFSYNNKELIINETVPNRFSPKSPDKAHLNLHINSLELGDSAVYFCASSTHRAPLHFGNGTRLTVT.

Comment on this clonotype: This may be a read error, as it is one base from a much larger clone. The V and J genes are TRBV5-4 and TRBJ1-2; possible D gene TRBD1, 6 bases. CDR1 SGHNT and CDR2 YYREEE come from the germline V gene (reference sequence). The CDR3 contains 15 residues. DNA of the CDR3: TGTGCCAGCAGCTTGGCGGACAGCCCGTTCTATGGCCACACCTTC. It specifies CASSLADSPFYGHTF.

This clonotype showed up just a few times. The J gene is TRBJ1-1, the V gene TRBV6-1; no clear D. Trimming removed 6 bases at V and 1 base at J, with 3 bases between. CDR1 and CDR2 (germline): MNHNS, SASEGT. The CDR3 contains 11 residues. The CDR3 sequence is CASRRNTEAFF. The CDR3 DNA sequence: TGTGCCAGCAGGAGGAACACTGAAGCTTTCTTT.

This clonotype appeared a few times. The gene calls are TRBV18 and TRBJ1-1; no clear D gene. Trimming stripped 6 bases from V and 7 bases from J, with 15 bases between. Germline V gene data show CDR1 as KGHSH and CDR2 as LQKENI. This CDR3 has 13 amino acids. The CDR3 nucleotides are TGTGCCAGCTCCCAAGACCCTAAGGGTGAAGCTTTCTTT. Its translation: CASSQDPKGEAFF.

In its sample, this clonotype ranks as medium-sized (0.01 to 0.1%). The chain couples TRBV15 to TRBJ2-3; a weak D match, TRBD2 (6 bases). Deletions cut 4 bases from V and 5 bases from J, with 13 bases between. Per germline, CDR1 LNHNV and CDR2 YYDKDF (reference sequence). The CDR3 consists of 14 residues. CDR3 sequence reads: CATSNGGGGDTQYF. The CDR3 DNA follows: TGTGCCACCAGCAACGGGGGAGGTGGAGATACGCAGTATTTT.

This rearrangement joins TRBV12-3 or TRBV12-4 to TRBJ2-4; D remains unclear. The CDR3 is 14 residues long. V dropped 6 bases and J dropped 3 bases, with 12 bases sitting between them. The CDR3 DNA reads TGTGCCAGCAGCCTCCGTGGGGACAAAAACATTCAGTACTTC. Its protein is CASSLRGDKNIQYF.

V and J are TRBV7-6 and TRBJ1-3, with D unresolved. The CDR3 is 16 amino acids. Germline CDR1 is SGHVS and CDR2 is FNYEAQ. V was clipped by 1 base and J by 0 bases, with 10 bases between them. The CDR3, as DNA: TGTGCCAGCAGCTTAGTGCACCCCAGCTCTGGAAACACCATATATTTT. Translated, it gives CASSLVHPSSGNTIYF.

This sequence joins TRBV3-1 and TRBJ2-2; the D gene could be TRBD1 or TRBD2 (5 bases each). The V and J ends lost 4 bases and 2 bases respectively, with 8 bases between them. From germline, CDR1 is LGHDT and CDR2 YNNKEL (reference sequence). The CDR3 loop spans 14 amino acids. As DNA, the CDR3 is TGTGCCAGCAGCCCGGGACCCAACACCGGGGAGCTGTTTTTT. Translation gives CASSPGPNTGELFF.

Only a few counts were recorded for this clonotype. The CDR3: CSAPDKLTGYNSPLHF. The CDR3 DNA reads as TGCAGTGCTCCTGATAAACTGACAGGGTATAATTCACCCCTCCACTTT. V is TRBV20-1 and J is TRBJ1-6, with 7 bases aligning to TRBD1. The CDR3 contains 16 residues. Germline V gives CDR1 DFQATT, CDR2 SNEGSKA (reference sequence). J lost 4 bases, V lost 5 bases, and 11 bases had no gene match.

This clonotype was seen only a few times. This chain uses TRBV12-3 or TRBV12-4 with TRBJ2-7, with a possible D match to TRBD2 (6 bases). V lost 8 bases and J 1 base, leaving 9 bases between the germline ends. The CDR3 has 12 residues. The DNA for the CDR3 is TGTGCCAGCGGGAGGAGTTCCTACGAGCAGTACTTC. It codes for CASGRSSYEQYF.